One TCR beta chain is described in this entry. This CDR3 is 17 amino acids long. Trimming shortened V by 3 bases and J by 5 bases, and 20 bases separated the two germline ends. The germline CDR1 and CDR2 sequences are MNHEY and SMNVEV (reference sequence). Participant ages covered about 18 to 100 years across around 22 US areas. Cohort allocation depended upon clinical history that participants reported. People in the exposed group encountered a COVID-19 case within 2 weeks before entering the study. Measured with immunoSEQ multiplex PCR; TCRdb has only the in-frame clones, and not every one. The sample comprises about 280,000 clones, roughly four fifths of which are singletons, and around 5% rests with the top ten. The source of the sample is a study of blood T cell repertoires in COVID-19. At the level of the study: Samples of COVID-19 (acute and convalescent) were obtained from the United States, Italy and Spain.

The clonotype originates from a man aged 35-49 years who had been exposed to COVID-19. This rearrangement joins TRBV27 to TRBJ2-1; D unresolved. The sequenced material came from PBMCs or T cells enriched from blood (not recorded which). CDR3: CASSFNPDTLTHNEQFF. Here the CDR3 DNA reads TGTGCCAGCAGTTTTAATCCCGACACGTTAACACACAATGAGCAGTTCTTC.